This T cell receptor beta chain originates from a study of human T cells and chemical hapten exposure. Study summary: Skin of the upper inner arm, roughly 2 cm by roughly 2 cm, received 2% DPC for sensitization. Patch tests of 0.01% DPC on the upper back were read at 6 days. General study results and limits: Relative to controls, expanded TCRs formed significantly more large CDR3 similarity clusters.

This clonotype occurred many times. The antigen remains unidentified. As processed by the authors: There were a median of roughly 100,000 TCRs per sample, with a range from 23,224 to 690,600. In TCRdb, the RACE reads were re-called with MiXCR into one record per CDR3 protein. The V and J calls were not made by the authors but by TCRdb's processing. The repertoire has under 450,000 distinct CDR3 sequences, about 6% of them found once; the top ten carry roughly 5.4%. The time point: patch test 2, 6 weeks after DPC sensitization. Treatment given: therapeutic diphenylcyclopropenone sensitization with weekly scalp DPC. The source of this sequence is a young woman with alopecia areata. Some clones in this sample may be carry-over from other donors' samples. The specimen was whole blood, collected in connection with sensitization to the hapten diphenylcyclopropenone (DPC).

CDR3 sequence reads: CASSWGTDSNEKLFF. DNA of the CDR3: TGCGCCAGCAGCTGGGGGACAGACTCAAATGAAAAACTGTTTTTT. The chain carries TRBV5-1 and TRBJ1-4, with 7 bases matching TRBD1. The CDR3 covers 15 residues. With 3 bases clipped from V and 5 bases from J, the junction kept 7 bases outside the gene matches. The germline V gene has CDR1 SGHRS and CDR2 YFSETQ.